One and the same sample provided the 22 T cell receptor beta chains below, sequenced in a study of cytomegalovirus exposure and HLA in healthy donors. PCR employed 60 Vbeta and 13 Jbeta primers. Clones were read by immunoSEQ multiplex PCR, and TCRdb kept only the in-frame ones, dropping some. The sample has approximately 300,000 clones, about 80% seen once. The sequencing input was PBMCs. The source is a girl aged 2-9 years in good health and CMV-seronegative.

Remarks on this clone: Other DNA sequences within the sample encode an identical CDR3. The V call is TRBV5-1, the J call TRBJ2-7, with 9 nucleotides matching TRBD1. Germline V CDR1 and CDR2: SGHRS, YFSETQ. CDR3 size: 15 residues. V trimming: 0 bases; J trimming: 3 bases; junction bases outside the gene matches: 4. CDR3 nucleotide sequence: TGCGCCAGCAGCTTGGCTTCGACAGGGGGCTACGAGCAGTACTTC. Residues: CASSLASTGGYEQYF.

The DNA for the CDR3 is TGTGCCAGCAGAAAATACGGACTAGCGGTTATCCACAATGAGCAGTTCTTC. Translation gives CASRKYGLAVIHNEQFF. The V and J genes are TRBV11-2 and TRBJ2-1; 10 nucleotides agree with TRBD2. The V and J ends lost 6 bases and 5 bases, in that order; junction bases with no gene match: 13. The CDR3 covers 17 residues. Germline lookup yields CDR1 SGHAT and CDR2 FQNNGV.

J is TRBJ1-2 and V is TRBV10-3; D not certain. CDR1 ENHRY and CDR2 SYGVKD come from the germline V gene. This CDR3 has 14 amino acids. Between the trimmed V and J ends, which lost 6 bases and 14 bases, there was a span of 25 bases. The DNA of the CDR3 is TGTGCCATCAGCTTAGACGTCTCCAGGCCGCCCGTTACCTTC. Its protein product is CAISLDVSRPPVTF.

The chain couples TRBV5-1 to TRBJ1-6; tentatively, D is TRBD1 (6 bases). Germline CDR1 reads SGHRS; CDR2 reads YFSETQ. This CDR3 has 15 residues. Trimming removed 4 bases at V and 9 bases at J, with 17 bases between. CDR3 sequence (DNA): TGCGCCAGCAGCCTGAGGGACAATGATGGTTCACCCCTCCACTTT. Translated: CASSLRDNDGSPLHF.

The chain joins TRBV9 to TRBJ1-6; the match to TRBD1 covers 7 bases. CDR1 SGDLS and CDR2 YYNGEE come from the germline V gene. J was trimmed by 7 bases and V by 4 bases; bases with no gene match: 8. This CDR3 is 15 amino acids long. CDR3 bases: TGTGCCAGCAGCTTCCGACAGGGCGGAAATTCACCCCTCCACTTT. This sequence encodes CASSFRQGGNSPLHF.

This sequence joins TRBV19 and TRBJ2-5; TRBD1 might be the D (6 bases). Germline CDR1 and CDR2: LNHDA and SQIVND (reference sequence). The CDR3 length is 14 residues. V was clipped by 4 bases and J by 5 bases, with 14 bases between them. The CDR3 coding sequence is TGTGCCAGTAGTAAAACAGGGTTCGGCGAGACCCAGTACTTC. Protein sequence: CASSKTGFGETQYF.

The chain joins TRBV19 to TRBJ2-7, with D unclear. The CDR3 runs to 15 residues. Trimming removed 0 bases from V and 2 bases from J, with 11 bases in between. Germline assignment: CDR1 LNHDA and CDR2 SQIVND (reference sequence). The DNA for the CDR3 is TGTGCCAGTAGTATAGATCAGAGACAAGCCTACGAGCAGTACTTC. Its protein product is CASSIDQRQAYEQYF.

This chain links TRBV6-1 with TRBJ2-4; D is ambiguous. In germline, CDR1 is MNHNS, CDR2 SASEGT. This CDR3 is 13 amino acids long. V was trimmed by 8 bases and J by 7 bases, leaving 15 bases between them. The CDR3 spells CASAPRSGNIQYF. CDR3 bases: TGTGCCAGCGCGCCCCGGAGTGGCAACATTCAGTACTTC.

The chain carries TRBV2 and TRBJ2-2, with TRBD1 matching over 12 bases. V shed 7 bases and J 6 bases; nucleotides not matched to a gene: 6. The CDR3 contains 15 residues. Germline V gene sequence: CDR1 SNHLY, CDR2 FYNNEI. The CDR3 DNA reads as TGTGCCAGCACTTTCGGGACAGGGGGCTCCGGGGAGCTGTTTTTT. As protein: CASTFGTGGSGELFF.

The chain carries TRBV2 and TRBJ2-5, with a possible D match to TRBD2 (7 bases). Germline V gene sequence: CDR1 SNHLY, CDR2 FYNNEI. V was clipped by 7 bases and J by 5 bases, with 11 bases between them. The CDR3 totals 12 residues. CDR3: CASKRGGETQYF. The DNA of the CDR3 is TGTGCCAGCAAGAGGGGGGGGGAGACCCAGTACTTC.

The gene calls are TRBV6-5 and TRBJ2-5, with 10 bases identical to TRBD1. With V trimmed by 6 bases and J by 5 bases, 9 bases remained unmatched. The CDR3 consists of 15 residues. Germline V gives CDR1 MNHEY, CDR2 SVGAGI. The CDR3 DNA reads as TGTGCCAGCAGATCCGGGACAGGGGTTGGGGAGACCCAGTACTTC. Amino acid sequence: CASRSGTGVGETQYF.

The V gene is TRBV30, the J gene TRBJ1-6, with D perhaps TRBD1 (6 bases). CDR1 and CDR2 from the germline V gene are GTSNPN and SVGIG (reference sequence). The germline V and J ends were trimmed by 2 bases and 5 bases, with 13 bases remaining between them. The CDR3 runs to 15 residues. The CDR3 nucleotides are TGTGCCTGGAGTCCACCGGACAGTCATAATTCACCCCTCCACTTT. It translates to CAWSPPDSHNSPLHF.

The chain carries TRBV9 and TRBJ2-2, with D tentatively TRBD2 (6 bases). Trimming took off 2 bases at V and 1 base at J, with 12 bases between the two ends. This CDR3 comprises 16 residues. Germline V lookup: CDR1 SGDLS, CDR2 YYNGEE. In DNA form, the CDR3 reads TGTGCCAGCAGCGTGGTTAGCGGAGGGAACACCGGGGAGCTGTTTTTT. Protein sequence: CASSVVSGGNTGELFF.

DNA of the CDR3: TGTGCCACCCCAGGGGTGCCGGGTGGCACAGATACGCAGTATTTT. As protein: CATPGVPGGTDTQYF. V usage is TRBV2 and J usage is TRBJ2-3; D may be TRBD1 (6 bases). Per the germline V gene, CDR1 is SNHLY and CDR2 is FYNNEI. Trimming stripped 10 bases from V and 1 base from J, with 18 bases between. The CDR3 consists of 15 residues. Variable domain in full (rest from reference TRBV2 and TRBJ2-3): EPEVTQTPSHQVTQMGQEVILRCVPISNHLYFYWYRQILGQKVEFLVSFYNNEISEKSEIFDDQFSVERPDGSNFTLKIRSTKLEDSAMYFCATPGVPGGTDTQYFGPGTRLTVL.

This clone was recorded a few times. The chain links TRBV12-5 to TRBJ1-2; D is uncertain. Trimming took 0 bases from V and 0 from J, leaving 20 bases between them. This CDR3 contains 19 residues. CDR1 and CDR2 (germline): LGHNT, FRNRAP. The CDR3 is CASGLVFWGEGLTNYGYTF. CDR3 DNA sequence: TGTGCTAGTGGTTTGGTATTTTGGGGAGAAGGTTTGACTAACTATGGCTACACCTTC.

The gene calls are TRBV4-1 and TRBJ2-3, with 8 positions matching TRBD1. CDR1 is MGHRA, CDR2 YSYEKL, per germline. There are 17 residues in the CDR3. J gave up 2 bases and V 1 base, and 8 bases lay outside the gene matches. In DNA, the CDR3 is TGCGCCAGCAGCCAAGCGCGTCCAGGGGGCCTCACAGATACGCAGTATTTT. Protein sequence: CASSQARPGGLTDTQYF.

The V call is TRBV4-1, the J call TRBJ2-1, with a weak D call TRBD2 (5 bases). Germline V gene lookup returns CDR1 MGHRA and CDR2 YSYEKL. This CDR3 region has 16 residues. V lost 4 bases and J lost 0, with 13 bases in between. This CDR3 is CASSLGSASSYNEQFF. The CDR3 DNA follows: TGCGCCAGCAGCCTCGGTAGCGCGAGCTCCTACAATGAGCAGTTCTTC.

The J gene is TRBJ2-1, the V gene TRBV11-2; maybe TRBD1 (6 bases). The CDR3 contains 15 residues. From germline, CDR1 is SGHAT and CDR2 FQNNGV. The ends were cut back, 0 bases at V and 6 bases at J, with 12 bases in the middle. CDR3 sequence (DNA): TGTGCCAGCAGCTTAGAACAGGGCCTGGCCAATGAGCAGTTCTTC. Its protein product is CASSLEQGLANEQFF. The full variable domain, rest sourced from reference TRBV11-2 and TRBJ2-1, is EAGVAQSPRYKIIEKRQSVAFWCNPISGHATLYWYQQILGQGPKLLIQFQNNGVVDDSQLPKDRFSAERLKGVDSTLKIQPAKLEDSAVYLCASSLEQGLANEQFFGPGTRLTVL.

This clone was recorded a few times. The rearrangement links TRBV29-1 to TRBJ2-1, with 9 bases aligning to TRBD2. This CDR3 region has 14 residues. J gave up 4 bases and V 4 bases, and 5 bases lay outside the gene matches. CDR1 is SQVTM, CDR2 ANQGSEA, per germline. CDR3 sequence: CSVGSGGLYNEQFF. CDR3 bases: TGCAGCGTTGGTAGCGGGGGCCTATACAATGAGCAGTTCTTC.

The V call is TRBV30, the J call TRBJ1-6; D is uncertain. The CDR3 is made up of 17 amino acids. Germline V gives CDR1 GTSNPN, CDR2 SVGIG (reference sequence). Between the trimmed V and J ends, which lost 4 bases and 0 bases, there was a span of 16 bases. CDR3 coding DNA: TGTGCCTGGAACTATCGTGGTGGGAGCTCCTATAATTCACCCCTCCACTTT. It codes for CAWNYRGGSSYNSPLHF.

V is TRBV28 and J is TRBJ2-7; D not resolved. Trimming removed 5 bases from V and 3 bases from J, with 17 bases in between. CDR1 and CDR2 from the germline V gene are MDHEN and SYDVKM. CDR3 length: 15 residues. CDR3 protein: CASSPSVAVGYEQYF. For the CDR3, the DNA is TGTGCCAGCAGTCCGTCGGTGGCGGTGGGCTACGAGCAGTACTTC.

The V gene is TRBV5-5, the J gene TRBJ2-6; 7 bases fit TRBD1. Looked up from germline, CDR1 is SGHKS and CDR2 is YYEKEE (reference sequence). V was pared by 3 bases and J by 0 bases, with 3 bases of the junction left unmatched. This CDR3 contains 16 residues. The chain's CDR3 is CASSSGTASGANVLTF. The CDR3 DNA follows: TGTGCCAGCAGCTCCGGGACAGCCTCTGGGGCCAACGTCCTGACTTTC. Full variable domain (remainder filled in from reference TRBV5-5 and TRBJ2-6): DAGVTQSPTHLIKTRGQQVTLRCSPISGHKSVSWYQQVLGQGPQFIFQYYEKEERGRGNFPDRFSARQFPNYSSELNVNALLLGDSALYLCASSSGTASGANVLTFGAGSRLTVL.